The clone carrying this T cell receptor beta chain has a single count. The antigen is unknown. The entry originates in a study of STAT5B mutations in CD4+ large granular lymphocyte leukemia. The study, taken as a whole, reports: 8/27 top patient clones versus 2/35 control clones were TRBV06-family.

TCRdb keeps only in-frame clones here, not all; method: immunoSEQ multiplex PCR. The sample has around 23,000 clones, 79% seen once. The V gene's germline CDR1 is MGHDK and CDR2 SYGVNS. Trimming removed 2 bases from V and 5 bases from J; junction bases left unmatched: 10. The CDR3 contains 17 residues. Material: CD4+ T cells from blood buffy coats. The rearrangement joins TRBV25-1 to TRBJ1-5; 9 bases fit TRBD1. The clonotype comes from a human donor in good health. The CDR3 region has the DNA TGTGCCAGCAGTGAACCCCGACAGGGGGTATGTCATCAGCCCCAGCATTTT. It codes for CASSEPRQGVCHQPQHF. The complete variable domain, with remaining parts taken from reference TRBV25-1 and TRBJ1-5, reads EADIYQTPRYLVIGTGKKITLECSQTMGHDKMYWYQQDPGMELHLIHYSYGVNSTEKGDLSSESTVSRIRTEHFPLTLESARPSHTSQYLCASSEPRQGVCHQPQHFGDGTRLSIL.